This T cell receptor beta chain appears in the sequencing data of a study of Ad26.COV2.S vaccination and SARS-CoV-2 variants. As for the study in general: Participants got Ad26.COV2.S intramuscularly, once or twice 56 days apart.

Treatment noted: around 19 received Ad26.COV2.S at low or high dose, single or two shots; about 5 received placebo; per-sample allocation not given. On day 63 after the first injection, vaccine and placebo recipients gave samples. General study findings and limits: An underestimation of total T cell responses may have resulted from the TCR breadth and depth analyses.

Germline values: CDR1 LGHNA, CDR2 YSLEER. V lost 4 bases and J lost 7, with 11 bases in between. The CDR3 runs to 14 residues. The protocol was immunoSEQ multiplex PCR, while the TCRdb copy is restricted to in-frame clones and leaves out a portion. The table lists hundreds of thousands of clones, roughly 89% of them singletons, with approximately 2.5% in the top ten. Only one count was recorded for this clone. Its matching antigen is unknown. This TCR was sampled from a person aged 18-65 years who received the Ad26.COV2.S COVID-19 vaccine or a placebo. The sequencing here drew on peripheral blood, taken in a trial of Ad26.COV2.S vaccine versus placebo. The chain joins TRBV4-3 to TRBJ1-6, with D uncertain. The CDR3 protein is CASSREIGNSPLHF. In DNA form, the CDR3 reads TGCGCCAGCAGCCGAGAGATAGGCAATTCACCCCTCCACTTT.